Below, 22 T cell receptor beta chains from the same sample are listed, as sequenced in a study of blood T cell repertoires in COVID-19 (dated by TCRdb to the early 2020s). The receptor library was made with the immunoSEQ multiplex PCR assay. TCRdb obtained this table from immuneACCESS and retained in-frame rearrangements with V and J assigned. These tables miss some clones; where compared with another copy, unresolved V genes account for less than half of the shortfall, and the remainder is unexplained. For this sample there are 250,000 to 400,000 clones; about nine tenths appear just once. The top ten constitute 1% of the sample. The sequencing input was peripheral blood. The receptors derive from a man in his fifties or sixties with active or convalescent COVID-19.

The chain carries TRBV7-9 and TRBJ2-1; D is unresolved. The CDR3 consists of 11 residues. Germline CDR1 and CDR2: SEHNR and FQNEAQ (reference sequence). Trimming removed 7 bases at V and 6 bases at J, with 7 bases between. CDR3 bases: TGTGCCAGCACCCGAGTCAATGAGCAGTTCTTC. Amino acid sequence: CASTRVNEQFF.

This sequence joins TRBV2 and TRBJ1-5; 7 positions match TRBD1. Per germline, CDR1 SNHLY and CDR2 FYNNEI. The CDR3 is 16 amino acids. After removal of 0 bases from V and 8 bases from J, the junction contained 10 bases not matched to a gene. The DNA of the CDR3 is TGTGCCAGCAGTGAAGCGCAAAGGGGGCTAAGGGAGCCCCAGCATTTT. It is translated as CASSEAQRGLREPQHF.

V is TRBV6-2 or TRBV6-3 and J is TRBJ2-7, with a tentative D call TRBD2 (7 bases). The CDR3 loop spans 15 amino acids. V lost 0 bases and J 2 bases, leaving 11 bases between the germline ends. CDR1 is MNHEY and CDR2 is SVGEGT in the germline V gene. This CDR3 is CASSYSTGRAYEQYF. The CDR3 DNA follows: TGTGCCAGCAGTTACTCTACAGGGAGGGCCTACGAGCAGTACTTC.

V is TRBV6-5 and J is TRBJ1-2, with D possibly being TRBD1 (6 bases). This CDR3 spans 14 amino acids. Germline CDR1 and CDR2: MNHEY and SVGAGI. V was cut by 2 bases and J by 8 bases, with 15 bases left in between. In DNA, the CDR3 is TGTGCCAGCAGTTACGGGGCAGGGGCTCTGGGCTACACCTTC. Amino acids: CASSYGAGALGYTF.

The rearrangement joins TRBV11-2 to TRBJ1-1, with D unresolved. CDR1 SGHAT and CDR2 FQNNGV come from the germline V gene. The CDR3 has 13 residues. V lost 6 bases and J 1 base, leaving 9 bases between the germline ends. The CDR3 DNA is TGTGCCAGCAGTACCCAGGAGAACACTGAAGCTTTCTTT. Its protein is CASSTQENTEAFF.

The chain couples TRBV7-3 to TRBJ2-3, with D possibly TRBD1 on 7 matching bases. V was shortened by 3 bases and J by 1 base, with 11 bases between the two germline ends. Germline assignment: CDR1 SGHTA and CDR2 FQGTGA. CDR3 length: 15 residues. CDR3 in DNA: TGTGCCAGCAGCTTCCAGGGGGGCGGCACAGATACGCAGTATTTT. This sequence encodes CASSFQGGGTDTQYF.

The CDR3 reads CSATDRAPYEQYF. As DNA, the CDR3 is TGCAGTGCTACTGACAGGGCCCCCTACGAGCAGTACTTC. The V gene is TRBV20-1, the J gene TRBJ2-7, with 7 positions matching TRBD1. Germline CDR1 and CDR2: DFQATT and SNEGSKA (reference sequence). CDR3 length equals 13 residues. The ends lost 4 bases at V and 2 bases at J; junction bases unmatched: 5.

This clone has a handful of counts. The chain has TRBV10-3 and TRBJ1-5; D uncertain. The CDR3 runs to 12 residues. Looked up from germline, CDR1 is ENHRY and CDR2 is SYGVKD. V lost 5 bases to trimming and J lost 5 bases, with 7 bases between them. The DNA for the CDR3 is TGTGCCATCAGTCCAGTGGATCAGCCCCAGCATTTT. It translates to CAISPVDQPQHF.

The chain carries TRBV6-5 and TRBJ2-1; no clear D. V lost 7 bases and J 2 bases, leaving 3 bases between the germline ends. Per the germline V gene, CDR1 is MNHEY and CDR2 is SVGAGI. The CDR3 contains 11 residues. Here the CDR3 reads CASTAYNEQFF. For the CDR3, the DNA is TGTGCCAGCACGGCCTACAATGAGCAGTTCTTC.

The rearrangement uses TRBV10-2 and TRBJ1-5, with 11 bases matching TRBD1. CDR1 and CDR2 from the germline V gene are WSHSY and SAAADI. The CDR3 consists of 17 residues. The junction had 7 bases not matched to a gene; V was cut back by 5 bases and J by 1 base. CDR3 region: CASSPGQGALSNQPQHF. The CDR3 coding sequence is TGCGCCAGCAGTCCCGGACAGGGGGCATTGAGCAATCAGCCCCAGCATTTT.

CDR3 loop: CAWSGRHAGSYNEQFF. The DNA for the CDR3 is TGTGCCTGGAGTGGACGTCATGCCGGGAGCTACAATGAGCAGTTCTTC. This rearrangement joins TRBV30 to TRBJ2-1; a weak D match, TRBD2 (6 bases). The CDR3 is made up of 16 amino acids. Trimming removed 1 base from V and 3 bases from J, with 16 bases in between. CDR1 and CDR2 (germline): GTSNPN, SVGIG (reference sequence).

The rearrangement joins TRBV6-5 to TRBJ1-2; D is perhaps TRBD1 (6 bases). CDR3 size: 14 residues. Germline CDR1 reads MNHEY; CDR2 reads SVGAGI. Trimming cost V 7 bases and J 10 bases, with 22 bases left between them. CDR3 region: CASNPYRVQTAYTF. As DNA, the CDR3 is TGTGCCAGCAACCCTTACAGGGTGCAGACTGCCTACACCTTC.

The chain combines TRBV19 with TRBJ1-1; possibly TRBD1 for D (5 bases). Deletions cut 3 bases from V and 1 base from J, with 9 bases between. The CDR3 contains 14 residues. Germline V gives CDR1 LNHDA, CDR2 SQIVND (reference sequence). CDR3 loop: CASSIRQRNTEAFF. CDR3 DNA sequence: TGTGCCAGTAGTATTAGACAGAGGAACACTGAAGCTTTCTTT.

V is TRBV6-1 and J is TRBJ1-4, with 7 positions matching TRBD1. CDR1 is MNHNS and CDR2 is SASEGT in the germline V gene. The CDR3 consists of 17 residues. The V segment lost 0 bases and the J segment 10 bases; nucleotides outside the gene matches: 14. The CDR3 sequence is CASSEAIPGTVVAKLFF. The CDR3 bases are TGTGCCAGCAGTGAAGCGATTCCGGGGACAGTGGTTGCAAAACTGTTTTTT.

The chain employs TRBV5-1 and TRBJ1-1; the D gene is possibly TRBD1 (5 bases). There are 15 residues in the CDR3. Germline lookup yields CDR1 SGHRS and CDR2 YFSETQ. V was clipped by 0 bases and J by 3 bases, with 12 bases between them. The CDR3 sequence: CASSLDPWGDTEAFF. CDR3 coding DNA: TGCGCCAGCAGCTTGGACCCGTGGGGGGACACTGAAGCTTTCTTT.

The V and J genes are TRBV28 and TRBJ2-7; 7 nucleotides match TRBD2. The CDR3 extends over 14 amino acids. With 7 bases clipped from V and 4 bases from J, the junction kept 10 bases outside the gene matches. Germline V gene sequence: CDR1 MDHEN, CDR2 SYDVKM. The CDR3 loop reads CASTPGGDRYEQYF. The CDR3 nucleotides read TGTGCCAGCACCCCGGGAGGAGACAGATACGAGCAGTACTTC. The entire variable domain, with the rest obtained from reference TRBV28 and TRBJ2-7, is as follows: DVKVTQSSRYLVKRTGEKVFLECVQDMDHENMFWYRQDPGLGLRLIYFSYDVKMKEKGDIPEGYSVSREKKERFSLILESASTNQTSMYLCASTPGGDRYEQYFGPGTRLTVT.

The chain employs TRBV9 and TRBJ2-5, with TRBD2 matching 9 bases. Germline V gives CDR1 SGDLS, CDR2 YYNGEE. This CDR3 region has 15 residues. Germline trimming cut 3 bases from V and 4 bases from J; bases unmatched to any gene: 7. The chain's CDR3 is CASSGSGSWGETQYF. Written as DNA, the CDR3 is TGTGCCAGCAGCGGTAGCGGGAGTTGGGGAGAGACCCAGTACTTC.

The CDR3 protein is CASSLIDEQYF. The CDR3 DNA sequence: TGTGCCAGCAGTTTAATTGACGAGCAGTACTTC. V and J are TRBV6-2 or TRBV6-3 and TRBJ2-7; no firm D call. This CDR3 is 11 amino acids long. The germline gives CDR1 MNHEY, CDR2 SVGEGT. Trimming took off 4 bases at V and 5 bases at J, with 6 bases between the two ends.

This chain links TRBV6-6 with TRBJ1-1, with a weak D call TRBD1 (5 bases). The V end lost 0 bases, the J end lost 5 bases, and 16 bases lay between the germline ends. This CDR3 has 16 amino acids. Germline CDR1 and CDR2: MNHNY and SVGAGI (reference sequence). CDR3 DNA: TGTGCCAGCAGTTACTCCTTAGCCCAGGGAGGAACTGAAGCTTTCTTT. Translating it yields CASSYSLAQGGTEAFF.

V gene TRBV11-2 combines with J gene TRBJ2-4; 13 bases map to TRBD2. V lost 4 bases to trimming and J lost 0 bases; unmatched junction nucleotides: 9. The CDR3 sequence is 19 residues long. Germline V lookup: CDR1 SGHAT, CDR2 FQNNGV. In DNA, the CDR3 is TGTGCCAGCAGCTCCCGGACTAGCGGGAGCTCCCTAGCCAAAAACATTCAGTACTTC. It translates to CASSSRTSGSSLAKNIQYF.

The chain links TRBV18 to TRBJ2-7; perhaps TRBD2 as D (5 bases). V was pared by 2 bases and J by 2 bases, with 13 bases between. Per germline, CDR1 KGHSH and CDR2 LQKENI. This CDR3 is built from 15 residues. CDR3 DNA sequence: TGTGCCAGCTCACCATCCGAGGGCGTTGCCTACGAGCAGTACTTC. Translation gives CASSPSEGVAYEQYF.

The chain recombines TRBV5-4 with TRBJ2-5; possibly TRBD1 for D (5 bases). The germline gives CDR1 SGHNT, CDR2 YYREEE (reference sequence). Trimming stripped 4 bases from V and 5 bases from J, with 15 bases between. The CDR3 covers 14 residues. The CDR3 sequence is CASSGRAGLETQYF. Here the CDR3 DNA reads TGTGCCAGCAGCGGCCGGGCAGGGCTGGAGACCCAGTACTTC.